This T cell receptor (beta chain) appears in the sequencing data of a study of T cells after yellow fever vaccination. This clonotype was detected ten times or more. TCRdb used MiXCR to reprocess the 5' RACE reads, holding one entry per CDR3 protein. The sample has about 220,000 distinct CDR3 sequences; 6% to 8% are singletons. This CDR3 has 16 amino acids. Trimming removed 0 bases from V and 8 bases from J, with 20 bases in between. Germline CDR1 reads SGDLS; CDR2 reads YYNGEE. The specimen was CD4+ T cells sorted from PBMCs, collected on the day of the yellow fever booster vaccination. The chain couples TRBV9 to TRBJ1-2; D remains ambiguous. This receptor was identified in a man aged 25-45 years who received the YFV17D yellow fever vaccine. For the CDR3, the DNA is TGTGCCAGCAGCGTAGTACCAATAGGGTCGCAGGCCGGCTACACCTTC. This encodes CASSVVPIGSQAGYTF. Supplemented by reference TRBV9 and TRBJ1-2, the full variable domain reads DSGVTQTPKHLITATGQRVTLRCSPRSGDLSVYWYQQSLDQGLQFLIQYYNGEERAKGNILERFSAQQFPDLHSELNLSSLELGDSALYFCASSVVPIGSQAGYTFGSGTRLTVV.